These T cell receptor beta chains were read from a single sample in a study of blood T cell repertoires in COVID-19. Produced via immunoSEQ multiplex PCR; TCRdb's table is partial and in-frame only. The sample includes around 300,000 clones, 86% of them seen just once. Sample: peripheral blood. The receptors were gathered from a young woman with active or convalescent COVID-19. The CDR3 runs from the conserved cysteine through the conserved F or W. The D gene is left open where the match is weak. Clone size is stated in some rows and not others, as once, few, many or a class when expanded.

j_call: TRBJ1-5
d_call: TRBD1
clone_size: -
v_call: TRBV18
cdr3_nt: TGTGCCAGCTCACCGGACAGGGCTGGTCAGCCCCAGCATTTT
cdr3_aa: CASSPDRAGQPQHF

j_call: TRBJ1-2
d_call: -
clone_size: -
v_call: TRBV30
cdr3_nt: TGTGCCTGGAGTGACTTTGAAAATAACTATGGCTACACCTTC
cdr3_aa: CAWSDFENNYGYTF

j_call: TRBJ1-2
d_call: -
clone_size: -
v_call: TRBV7-9
cdr3_nt: TGTGCCAGCAGCTTAGGGAGGGATTTGGGTGGCTACACCTTC
cdr3_aa: CASSLGRDLGGYTF

j_call: TRBJ1-1
d_call: -
clone_size: -
v_call: TRBV6-5
cdr3_nt: TGTGCCGTACGACAGAGCACTGAAGCTTTCTTT
cdr3_aa: CAVRQSTEAFF

j_call: TRBJ2-2
d_call: TRBD1
clone_size: -
v_call: TRBV7-2
cdr3_nt: TGTGCCAGCAGCCATACCCTACATGGACAGGCTCGGGCCGGGGAGCTGTTTTTT
cdr3_aa: CASSHTLHGQARAGELFF

j_call: TRBJ2-3
d_call: -
clone_size: -
v_call: TRBV9
cdr3_nt: TGTGCCAGCAGTCGTAGTAAACCATCAGATACGCAGTATTTT
cdr3_aa: CASSRSKPSDTQYF

j_call: TRBJ1-5
d_call: TRBD1
clone_size: -
v_call: TRBV7-9
cdr3_nt: TGTGCCAGCAGCGCGCCCGGGACAGAGGATCAGCCCCAGCATTTT
cdr3_aa: CASSAPGTEDQPQHF

j_call: TRBJ1-1
d_call: -
clone_size: once
v_call: TRBV7-6
cdr3_nt: TGTGCCAGCAGCCTAGCGGAGGGCATGAACACTGAAGCTTTCTTT
cdr3_aa: CASSLAEGMNTEAFF

j_call: TRBJ2-3
d_call: TRBD1
clone_size: -
v_call: TRBV9
cdr3_nt: TGTGCCAGCAGCGCCTCTACTTGGACAGGTGGAGGCACAGATACGCAGTATTTT
cdr3_aa: CASSASTWTGGGTDTQYF

j_call: TRBJ2-1
d_call: TRBD2
clone_size: few
v_call: TRBV6-1
cdr3_nt: TGTGCCAGCAGTGAATTGTTCGGGGGGGCCTACAATGAGCAGTTCTTC
cdr3_aa: CASSELFGGAYNEQFF

j_call: TRBJ2-1
d_call: -
clone_size: -
v_call: TRBV24-1
cdr3_nt: TGTGCCACCAGTAACCCGACTAGGGATAATGGTGAGCAGTTCTTC
cdr3_aa: CATSNPTRDNGEQFF

j_call: TRBJ2-1
d_call: -
clone_size: -
v_call: TRBV12-3/TRBV12-4
cdr3_nt: TGTGCCAGCAGATATACAGGGTCCGATGAGCAGTTCTTC
cdr3_aa: CASRYTGSDEQFF

j_call: TRBJ1-2
d_call: -
clone_size: once
v_call: TRBV4-3
cdr3_nt: TGCGCCAGCAGCCAAGATCTACAGGCCGAATATGGCTACACCTTC
cdr3_aa: CASSQDLQAEYGYTF

j_call: TRBJ2-5
d_call: -
clone_size: -
v_call: TRBV27
cdr3_nt: TGTGCCAGCAGTTTCTTGGGCGCTGAGACCCAGTACTTC
cdr3_aa: CASSFLGAETQYF

j_call: TRBJ2-1
d_call: -
clone_size: -
v_call: TRBV7-2
cdr3_nt: TGTGCCAGCAGCTTAGAGGCGGAGAATGAGCAGTTCTTC
cdr3_aa: CASSLEAENEQFF

j_call: TRBJ2-1
d_call: -
clone_size: -
v_call: TRBV12-2
cdr3_nt: TGTGCAAGTCGCTTAGGACAAAAAGGACAGAATGAGCAGTTCTTC
cdr3_aa: CASRLGQKGQNEQFF